This TCR beta chain was identified during a study of shared clonotypes between healthy human individuals (dated by TCRdb to the early 2020s). Some background on the complete study: The cohort included three men and a couple of women between 18 and 49 years of age. For each donor, three plates each were used for CD4 naive and CD4 memory, two plates were used for CD8 naive, and one plate was used for CD8 memory. To estimate repertoire size and how much clonotypes are shared between individuals, the study performed deep sequencing of blood TCR repertoires from roughly five healthy adults. To increase sequencing depth and limit assay-specific biases, TCR repertoire library preparation and sequencing were carried out by different laboratories using diverse techniques. Per donor, leukapheresis produced somewhere between about 0.9 and 9.5 billion PBMCs.

Using the deep immunoSEQ assay, TCR CDR3 regions were amplified from genomic DNA by multiplex PCR. Extracted genomic DNA from each cell subset was spread evenly across all wells of several immunoSEQ 96-well plates, with each plate serving as a replicate. For sorted subsets, about 200 ng genomic DNA, equal to tens of thousands of T cell genomes, was loaded into each replicate PCR. Purified libraries were quantified with a Qubit 3.0 fluorometer, sized on a Bioanalyzer 2100, and re-quantified with the KAPA Library Quantification kit. Every immunoSEQ 96-well plate was sequenced on a dedicated single-read 150-cycle Illumina NextSeq 550 flow cell. The paper's data handling went like this. Because only junctional sequences without quality scores were contained in the immunoSEQ output, filtering matching that applied to full-length reads could not be performed. Sequences were annotated with PyIR, a Python wrapper for IgBLAST v1.9, using IMGT germline references to assign V/J genes and CDR3. Any read was removed if the V/J assignment was weak (E-value above 1e-6), the CDR3 was missing, or the read contained stop codons, out-of-frame junctions, or ambiguous translated residues. V3J clonotypes were defined by identical inferred V gene, J gene, and CDR3 amino acid sequence. Percentage overlap between repertoires was computed as shared unique clonotypes divided by the size of the smaller repertoire. Three approaches were used to assess repertoire richness: RTK rarefaction, the Chao1 estimator, and Recon v2.1 estimates of unobserved clonotypes. OLGA was used to compute generation probabilities for all TCRbeta clonotypes that the gDNA method yielded from a few donors. Here the immuneACCESS table is served through TCRdb, limited to in-frame sequences with V and J called. Missing clones are a known gap in these copies; in checked studies unresolved V genes cover under half, and the rest lacks a known reason. V and J calls and clone size follow that table, whereas D and trimming were derived from the DNA. The sample records 2 million to 2.5 million clones, 85% to 95% of which are singletons. The leading ten clones occupy 1.7% of the sample.

Note on this clone: Its cognate antigen has yet to be identified. Base-call qualities are not available, and no considerably larger clone is one nucleotide away. Other DNA sequences of this sample code for an identical CDR3.

Overall results and qualifications from the work: Because the study included only a small number of donors, the genetic and exposure-history diversity represented was limited. Sampling was limited to blood, and TCR repertoires in tissue likely differ from TCR repertoires in blood. When four donors were compared, the shared fraction of clonotypes was around 5.1% for naive CD4, over 3% for naive CD8, 2.3% for memory CD4, and roughly 0.43% for memory CD8. Higher generation probabilities were observed for clonotypes shared by all four sorted-subset donors than for non-shared clonotypes. Based on pairwise subsampling, the degree of clonotype sharing among donors was expected to be affected by sequencing depth. Naive subsets generally had larger estimated clonotype richness than memory subsets. Even with the large sequencing depth, rarefaction of the sorted-subset datasets indicated that sequencing was incomplete.

V is clipped by 7 bases and J by 3 bases, and the sequence between their germline boundaries is 7 bases long. The germline V gene encodes CDR1 SNHLY and CDR2 FYNNEI. The CDR3 numbers 11 residues from cysteine through phenylalanine. Only CDR3 DNA remains: 33 bases, in frame from the first base. CD8 naive samples consisted of CD45RO-negative cells that were positively selected for CCR7, yielding a CD45RA+CCR7+ population without TemRA cells. The donors were healthy, HIV-negative adults with no recently reported acute infections or vaccinations. Every donor was a Caucasian adult living in Nashville, Tennessee, USA. After blood collection by leukapheresis, PBMCs were isolated using Ficoll-Histopaque density gradient centrifugation and then cryopreserved in the vapor phase of liquid nitrogen. Analytical flow cytometry was used to check the purity and quantity of every magnetically sorted T cell population. Genomic DNA was isolated from each sorted fraction and quantified by UV absorbance on a Nanodrop 2000c.

The sequenced sample was naive CD8+ T cells from PBMCs. The intended sense of this specimen's cell subset or site label: CD45RA+CCR7+. This receptor was obtained from a man aged 18 to 29 in good health. Some clones in this sample may be carry-over from other donors' samples. The sequence links TRBV2 to TRBJ2-7; the D gene lacks a confident call. The CDR3 corresponds to CASTVSYEQYF. The DNA is as follows: TGTGCCAGCACGGTTAGCTACGAGCAGTACTTC.